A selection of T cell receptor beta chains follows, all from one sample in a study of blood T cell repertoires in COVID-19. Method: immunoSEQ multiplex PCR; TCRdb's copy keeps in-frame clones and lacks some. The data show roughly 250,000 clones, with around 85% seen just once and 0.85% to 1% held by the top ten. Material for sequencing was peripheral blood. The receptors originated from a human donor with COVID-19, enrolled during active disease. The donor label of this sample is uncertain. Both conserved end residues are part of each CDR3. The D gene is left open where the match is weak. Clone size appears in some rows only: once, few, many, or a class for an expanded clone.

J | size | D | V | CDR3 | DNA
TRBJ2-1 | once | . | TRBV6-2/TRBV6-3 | CASSYSERPPDEQFF | TGTGCCAGCAGTTACTCCGAGCGGCCCCCCGATGAGCAGTTCTTC
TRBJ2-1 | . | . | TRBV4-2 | CASSQDTRAFEQFF | TGTGCCAGCAGCCAAGATACTAGAGCCTTTGAGCAGTTCTTC
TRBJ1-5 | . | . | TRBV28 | CASSPQNRNQPQHF | TGTGCCAGCAGTCCTCAGAACAGGAATCAGCCCCAGCATTTT
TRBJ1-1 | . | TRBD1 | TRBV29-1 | CSVGSGTGSTEAFF | TGCAGCGTTGGAAGCGGGACAGGGAGCACTGAAGCTTTCTTT
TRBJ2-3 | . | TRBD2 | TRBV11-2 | CASSAGGAGPGYTQYF | TGTGCCAGCAGCGCGGGGGGGGCGGGCCCCGGGTATACGCAGTATTTT
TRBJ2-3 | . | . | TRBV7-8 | CASSPIGGAGGTDTQYF | TGTGCCAGCAGCCCAATAGGGGGGGCGGGTGGCACAGATACGCAGTATTTT
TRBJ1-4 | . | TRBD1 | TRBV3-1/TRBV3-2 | CASSQRGTGDEKLFF | TGTGCCAGCAGCCAAAGGGGGACAGGGGATGAAAAACTGTTTTTT
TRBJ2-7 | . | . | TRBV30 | CAWSVPGSSNEQYF | TGTGCCTGGAGTGTACCGGGGAGTTCCAACGAGCAGTACTTC
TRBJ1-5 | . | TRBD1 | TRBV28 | CASTTGGQPQHF | TGTGCCAGCACGACAGGGGGCCAGCCCCAGCATTTT
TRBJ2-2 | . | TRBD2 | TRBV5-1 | CASTGTSGSSGELFF | TGCGCCAGCACCGGGACTAGCGGTTCTAGCGGGGAGCTGTTTTTT
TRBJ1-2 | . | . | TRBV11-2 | CASSLQGISYGYTF | TGTGCCAGCAGCTTACAGGGTATCTCCTATGGCTACACCTTC
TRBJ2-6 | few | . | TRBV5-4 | CASSLVSRAGANVLTF | TGTGCCAGCAGCTTGGTAAGCAGGGCTGGGGCCAACGTCCTGACTTTC
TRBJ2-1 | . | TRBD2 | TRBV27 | CASSLGAGGRPFWQFF | TGTGCCAGCAGTTTAGGGGCCGGCGGGAGGCCCTTCTGGCAGTTCTTC
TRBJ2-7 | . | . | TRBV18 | CASSPWDTSSYEQYF | TGTGCCAGCTCACCGTGGGACACCTCATCCTACGAGCAGTACTTC
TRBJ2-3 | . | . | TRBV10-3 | CAIKAQGLGDTQYF | TGTGCCATCAAGGCGCAGGGCTTGGGTGATACGCAGTATTTT
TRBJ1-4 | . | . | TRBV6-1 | CASSEFPSLFF | TGTGCCAGCAGTGAATTCCCCTCACTGTTTTTT
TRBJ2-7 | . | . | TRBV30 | CAWSPPPYYEQYF | TGTGCCTGGAGTCCCCCCCCCTACTACGAGCAGTACTTC
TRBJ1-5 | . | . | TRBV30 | CAWSPKGNNQPQHF | TGTGCCTGGAGTCCGAAGGGGAACAATCAGCCCCAGCATTTT
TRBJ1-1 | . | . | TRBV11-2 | CARPHWPNTEAFF | TGTGCCAGACCCCATTGGCCCAACACTGAAGCTTTCTTT
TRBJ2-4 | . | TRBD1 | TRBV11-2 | CASSQDTGVPGLAKNIQYF | TGTGCCAGCAGCCAAGATACAGGGGTTCCGGGCCTAGCCAAAAACATTCAGTACTTC
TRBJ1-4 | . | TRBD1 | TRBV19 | CASSIRDRGSTNEKLFF | TGTGCCAGTAGTATACGGGACAGGGGCTCAACTAATGAAAAACTGTTTTTT
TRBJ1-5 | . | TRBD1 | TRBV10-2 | CASSPGGAGQPQHF | TGCGCCAGCAGCCCAGGGGGCGCGGGTCAGCCCCAGCATTTT
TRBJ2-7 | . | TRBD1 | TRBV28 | CASSINRQGPHEQYF | TGTGCCAGCAGTATTAACAGACAGGGGCCCCACGAGCAGTACTTC
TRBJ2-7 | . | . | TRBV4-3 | CASSQTTGFYEQYF | TGCGCCAGCAGCCAAACTACAGGGTTCTACGAGCAGTACTTC
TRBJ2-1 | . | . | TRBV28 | CASSLLSESYNEQFF | TGTGCCAGCAGTTTATTAAGCGAGTCCTACAATGAGCAGTTCTTC
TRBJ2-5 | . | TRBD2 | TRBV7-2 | CASSLGIGSGKIQETQYF | TGTGCCAGCAGCTTAGGGATTGGGAGCGGGAAGATCCAAGAGACCCAGTACTTC
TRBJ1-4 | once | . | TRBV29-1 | CSVLREPGEKLFF | TGCAGCGTTCTCCGGGAGCCTGGGGAAAAACTGTTTTTT
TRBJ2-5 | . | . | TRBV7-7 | CASSLGVAGLGQETQYF | TGTGCTAGCAGCTTAGGGGTTGCGGGGCTGGGGCAAGAGACCCAGTACTTC
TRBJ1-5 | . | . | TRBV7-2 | CASSFGRGGSNQPQHF | TGTGCCAGCAGCTTTGGACGGGGGGGGAGCAATCAGCCCCAGCATTTT
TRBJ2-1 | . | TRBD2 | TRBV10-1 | CASSSSGSIHEQFF | TGCGCCAGCAGTTCTAGCGGGAGTATACATGAGCAGTTCTTC
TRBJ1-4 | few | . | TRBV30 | CAWSVLREEKLFF | TGTGCCTGGAGTGTGCTCCGGGAGGAAAAACTGTTTTTT
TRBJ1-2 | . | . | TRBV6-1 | CASSEWGGQNYGYTF | TGTGCCAGCAGTGAATGGGGGGGACAAAACTATGGCTACACCTTC
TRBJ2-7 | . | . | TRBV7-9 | CASSQGGYEQYF | TGTGCCAGCAGCCAGGGAGGCTACGAGCAGTACTTC
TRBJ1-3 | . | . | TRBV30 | CAWSSSGNTIYF | TGTGCCTGGTCCAGCTCTGGAAACACCATATATTTT
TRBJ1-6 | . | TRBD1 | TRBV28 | CASRPLEGTVNSPLHF | TGTGCCAGCAGGCCCCTGGAAGGGACAGTTAATTCACCCCTCCACTTT
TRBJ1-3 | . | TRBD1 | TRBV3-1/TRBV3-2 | CASSQGQGSGNTIYF | TGTGCCAGCAGCCAGGGACAGGGGTCTGGAAACACCATATATTTT
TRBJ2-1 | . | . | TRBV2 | CASSESPGYNEQFF | TGTGCCAGCAGTGAAAGTCCCGGCTACAATGAGCAGTTCTTC
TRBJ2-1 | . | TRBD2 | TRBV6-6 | CASRGLAGGNEQFF | TGTGCCAGCAGAGGACTAGCGGGCGGCAATGAGCAGTTCTTC
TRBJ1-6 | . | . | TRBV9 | CASSVVADDNSPLHF | TGTGCCAGCAGCGTAGTGGCGGATGATAATTCACCCCTCCACTTT
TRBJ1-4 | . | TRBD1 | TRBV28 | CASSVPGTGGIGGEKLFF | TGTGCCAGCAGTGTACCCGGGACAGGGGGCATTGGGGGTGAAAAACTGTTTTTT
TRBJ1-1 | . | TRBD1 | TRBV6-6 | CASTGGYTEAFF | TGTGCCAGCACAGGGGGATACACTGAAGCTTTCTTT
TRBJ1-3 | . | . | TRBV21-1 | CASSKAGGRGFSGNTIYF | TGTGCCAGCAGCAAAGCGGGGGGCAGGGGGTTCTCTGGAAACACCATATATTTT